This T cell receptor beta chain emerged from a study of cytomegalovirus exposure and HLA in healthy donors. Findings and caveats of the study: One variant, a missense change in DCLRE1C, was linked in a later analysis to TCR beta V- and J-gene trimming. Reports credit the classifier with highly specific, highly sensitive diagnosis of cytomegalovirus status.

V lost 3 bases to trimming and J lost 8 bases; unmatched junction nucleotides: 6. CDR1 and CDR2 (germline): SEHNR, FQNEAQ (reference sequence). The length of the CDR3 is 14 residues. This clone was seen a handful of times. No antigen is known for it. With 60 Vbeta and 13 Jbeta primers, the PCR was carried out. Original handling: Roughly 10 million shared chains were among the roughly 78 million unique TCR beta chains that a later analysis counted. Using immunoSEQ multiplex PCR, the repertoire was profiled, and TCRdb retains in-frame clones only, with some absent. That table gives V, J and clone size, and the DNA gave D and trimming. The sample includes approximately 46,000 clones, around 74% seen only once; the top ten take about 6%.

The receptor comes from a man aged 30-40 years in good health and CMV-seronegative. J is TRBJ2-1 and V is TRBV7-9; TRBD2 matches 8 bases. Specimen: PBMCs. CDR3 region: CASSFREGLDEQFF. The CDR3 DNA is TGTGCCAGCAGCTTCCGGGAGGGCCTCGATGAGCAGTTCTTC.